This TCR beta chain came from a study of blood T cell repertoires in COVID-19. The V and J ends lost 5 bases and 7 bases respectively, with 11 bases between them. The CDR3 runs to 13 residues. Germline-derived CDR1 and CDR2 are LNHDA and SQIVND (reference sequence). Sequencing used immunoSEQ multiplex PCR; TCRdb keeps in-frame clones, though not all of them. This sample has 90,000 to 130,000 clones, with about three quarters found just once. This clone was detected only a few times. The sequencing input was peripheral blood. This rearrangement joins TRBV19 to TRBJ1-4; D not resolved. The source of this sequence is a woman aged 40-49 years with acute or convalescent COVID-19. The CDR3 region is CASSYSEGEKLFF. The CDR3, as DNA: TGTGCCAGTAGTTATAGCGAGGGTGAAAAACTGTTTTTT.